This TCR beta chain comes out of a study of ipilimumab plus nivolumab after autologous stem cell transplantation. Study-wide background: A median of 8 nivolumab and 5 ipilimumab doses were given. DLBCL patients had primary refractory or relapsed disease.

Patients got ipilimumab 1 mg/kg beginning 14 to 28 days post-transplant. Sequencing was performed with immunoSEQ multiplex PCR; in TCRdb, only in-frame clones are kept and a portion is missing. Among 17,000 or so clones, more than 60% were seen once, and the ten largest hold approximately 34%. This clone has only one observation. The germline V and J ends were trimmed by 3 bases and 4 bases, with 13 bases remaining between them. Per the germline V gene, CDR1 is SGDLS and CDR2 is YYNGEE. The CDR3 runs to 14 residues. The J gene is TRBJ1-2, the V gene TRBV9, with a weak D call TRBD1 (6 bases). The sequences come from PBMCs, collected in a trial of ipilimumab plus nivolumab as post-transplant consolidation. This receptor was identified in a male donor with diffuse large B-cell lymphoma. The DNA for the CDR3 is TGTGCCAGCAGCGACCCCGGGGGGGCCTATGGCTACACCTTC. Its translation: CASSDPGGAYGYTF.